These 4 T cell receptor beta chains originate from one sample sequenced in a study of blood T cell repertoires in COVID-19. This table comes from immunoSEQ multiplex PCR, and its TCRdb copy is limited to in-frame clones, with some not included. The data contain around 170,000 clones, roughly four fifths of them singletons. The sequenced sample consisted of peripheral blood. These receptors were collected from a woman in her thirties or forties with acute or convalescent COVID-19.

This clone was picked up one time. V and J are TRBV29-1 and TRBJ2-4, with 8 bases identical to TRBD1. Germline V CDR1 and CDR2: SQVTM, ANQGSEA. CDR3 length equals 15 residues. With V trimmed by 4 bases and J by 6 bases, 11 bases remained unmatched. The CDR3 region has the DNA TGCAGCGTTGCCAAAGGACAGGGTGGTCCAAACATTCAGTACTTC. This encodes CSVAKGQGGPNIQYF.

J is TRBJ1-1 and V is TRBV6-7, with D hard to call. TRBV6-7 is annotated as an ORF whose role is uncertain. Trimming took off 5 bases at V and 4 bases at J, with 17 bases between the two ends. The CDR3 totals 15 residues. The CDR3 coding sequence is TGTGCCAGCAGTAACGACAACCCGTATCGCACTGAAGCTTTCTTT. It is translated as CASSNDNPYRTEAFF.

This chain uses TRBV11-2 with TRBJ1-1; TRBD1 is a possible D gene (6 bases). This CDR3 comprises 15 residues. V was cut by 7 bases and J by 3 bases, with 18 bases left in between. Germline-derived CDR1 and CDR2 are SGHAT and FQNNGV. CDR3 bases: TGTGCCAGCACCCTTTGGGGGGGCGTGGACACTGAAGCTTTCTTT. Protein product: CASTLWGGVDTEAFF.

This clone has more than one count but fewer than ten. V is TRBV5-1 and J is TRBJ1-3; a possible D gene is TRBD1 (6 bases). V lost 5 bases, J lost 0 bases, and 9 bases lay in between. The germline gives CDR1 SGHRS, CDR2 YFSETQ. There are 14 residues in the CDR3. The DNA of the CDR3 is TGCGCCAGCAGTAGGGACACCTCTGGAAACACCATATATTTT. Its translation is CASSRDTSGNTIYF.